This TCR beta chain was sequenced during a study of Ad26.COV2.S vaccination and SARS-CoV-2 variants. General study points: Greater spike-specific TCR breadth was seen in vaccine recipients than in placebo recipients. Researchers cautioned that TCR breadth and depth analyses may have underestimated total T cell responses.

In germline, CDR1 is MGHRA, CDR2 YSYEKL. Trimming at V came to 2 bases and at J to 1 base, leaving 0 bases not matched to a gene. The CDR3 sequence is 14 residues long. The table came from immunoSEQ multiplex PCR; TCRdb's copy has only in-frame clones and leaves some out. The repertoire holds 250,000 or so clones, with roughly 87% as singletons. With regard to this clone: Its cognate antigen is unknown.

Stated treatment: some 20 received Ad26.COV2.S at low or high dose, single or two shots; several received placebo; per-sample allocation not given. Samples were taken on day 63 after the first vaccine or placebo injection. The donor's status was that of an adult aged 18-55 years in Boston. This specimen was peripheral blood, taken in a trial of Ad26.COV2.S vaccine versus placebo. The TCR originated in a person between 18 and 65 years old who received the Ad26.COV2.S COVID-19 vaccine or a placebo. V gene TRBV4-1 combines with J gene TRBJ1-2, with 8 nucleotides matching TRBD1. The CDR3 DNA reads as TGCGCCAGCAGCCAAACAGGGGGTAACTATGGCTACACCTTC. It codes for CASSQTGGNYGYTF.